This TCR beta chain was sequenced during a study of cytomegalovirus exposure and HLA in healthy donors. Amplification used 60 Vbeta primers and 13 Jbeta primers. Produced via immunoSEQ multiplex PCR; TCRdb's table is partial and in-frame only. The sample yields under 200,000 clones, 80% to 85% seen once. This CDR3 region has 17 residues. This TCR was sampled from a woman under 30 in good health and CMV-seronegative. The V and J genes are TRBV21-1 and TRBJ2-7; the table gives TRBD2 as D, unverified against the DNA. TRBV21-1 corresponds to a pseudogene. Sequences were obtained from PBMCs. DNA of the CDR3: TGTGCCAGCAGCAAAGGAGGGCTACCTGACGAGTACTACGAGCAGTACTTC. This codes for CASSKGGLPDEYYEQYF.